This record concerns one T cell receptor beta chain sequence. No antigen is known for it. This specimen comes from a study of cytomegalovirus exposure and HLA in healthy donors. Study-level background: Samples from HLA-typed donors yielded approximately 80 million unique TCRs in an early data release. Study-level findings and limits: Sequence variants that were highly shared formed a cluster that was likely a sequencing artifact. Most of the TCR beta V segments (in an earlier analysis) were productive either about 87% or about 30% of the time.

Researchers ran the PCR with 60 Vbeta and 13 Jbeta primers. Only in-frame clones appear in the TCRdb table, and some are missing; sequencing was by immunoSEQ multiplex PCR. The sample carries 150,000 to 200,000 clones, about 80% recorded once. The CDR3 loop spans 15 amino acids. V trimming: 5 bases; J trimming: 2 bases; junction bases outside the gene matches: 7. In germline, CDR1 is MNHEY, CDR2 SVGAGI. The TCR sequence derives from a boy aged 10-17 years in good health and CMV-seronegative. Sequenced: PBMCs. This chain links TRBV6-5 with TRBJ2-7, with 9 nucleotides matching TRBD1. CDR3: CASSPAGTGPYEQYF. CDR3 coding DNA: TGTGCCAGCAGTCCCGCCGGGACAGGGCCCTACGAGCAGTACTTC.